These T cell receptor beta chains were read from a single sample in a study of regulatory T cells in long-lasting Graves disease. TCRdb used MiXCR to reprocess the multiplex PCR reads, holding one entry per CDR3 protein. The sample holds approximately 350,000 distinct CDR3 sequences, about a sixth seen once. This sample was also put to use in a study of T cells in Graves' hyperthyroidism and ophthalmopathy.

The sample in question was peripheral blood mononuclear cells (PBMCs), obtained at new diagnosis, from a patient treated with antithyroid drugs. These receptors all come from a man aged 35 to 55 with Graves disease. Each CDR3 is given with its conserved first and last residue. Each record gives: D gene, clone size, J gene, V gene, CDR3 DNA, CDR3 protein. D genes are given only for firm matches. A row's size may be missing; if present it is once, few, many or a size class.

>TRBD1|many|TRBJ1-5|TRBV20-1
TGCAGTGCAGGTCGGACAGGGGAGGCTCAGCCCCAGCATTTT
CSAGRTGEAQPQHF
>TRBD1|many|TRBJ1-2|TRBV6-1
TGTGCCAGCAGTCAGGACAGGCTACCGGGCTACACCTTC
CASSQDRLPGYTF
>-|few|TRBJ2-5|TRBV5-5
TGTGCCAGCAGCTTTAAGGGTTCGAATCCCTACCCCCAAGAGACCCAGTACTTC
CASSFKGSNPYPQETQYF
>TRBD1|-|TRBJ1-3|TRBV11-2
TGTGCCAGCAGCCCGGACAGGGGGCCAGGAAACACCATATATTTT
CASSPDRGPGNTIYF
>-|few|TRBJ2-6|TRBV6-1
TGTGCCAGCAAGGGGGGGGCCAACGTCCTGACTTTC
CASKGGANVLTF
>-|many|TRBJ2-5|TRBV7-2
TGTGCCAGCAGCTTAAACGGGGGCGGGACCCAGTACTTC
CASSLNGGGTQYF
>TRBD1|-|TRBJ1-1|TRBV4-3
TGCGCCAGCAGCCAAGATCCCCACAGGGGGCTTATGAACACTGAAGCTTTCTTT
CASSQDPHRGLMNTEAFF
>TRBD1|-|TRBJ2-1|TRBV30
TGTGCCGCCTACCGGGACAGGGGGACCAATGAGCAGTTCTTC
CAAYRDRGTNEQFF
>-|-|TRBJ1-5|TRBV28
TGTGCCGGCAGGCCAGGCGCTTTTGGCAATCAGCCCCAGCATTTT
CAGRPGAFGNQPQHF
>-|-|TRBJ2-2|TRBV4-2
TGTGCCAGCAGCCCCCCGAGGGGGACCGGGGAGCTGTTTTTT
CASSPPRGTGELFF
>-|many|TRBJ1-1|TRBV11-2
TGTGCCAGCGGACGGTCGAACACTGAAGCTTTCTTT
CASGRSNTEAFF
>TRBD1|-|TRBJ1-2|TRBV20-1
TGCAGTGCTAGTTCCAGGGGGCATTACTATGGCTACACCTTC
CSASSRGHYYGYTF
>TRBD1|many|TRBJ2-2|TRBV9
TGTGCCAGCAGCGGACAGGGGGCGTCCGGGGAGCTGTTTTTT
CASSGQGASGELFF
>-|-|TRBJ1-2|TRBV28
TGTGCCAGCAGGAAAGGAAGCTATGGCTACACCTTC
CASRKGSYGYTF
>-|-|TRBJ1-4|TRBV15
TGTGCCACGTCTCTCGGGGGGAATCGAGAAAAACTGTTTTTT
CATSLGGNREKLFF
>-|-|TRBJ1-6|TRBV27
TGTGCCAGCAGTTCCCCCCCCGGGTATAATTCACCCCTCCACTTT
CASSSPPGYNSPLHF
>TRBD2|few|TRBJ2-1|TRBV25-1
TGTGCCAGCAGTCCAACTCCTAGCGGGGGGCCCTACAATGAGCAGTTCTTC
CASSPTPSGGPYNEQFF
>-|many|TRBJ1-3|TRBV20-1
TGCAGTGCTAGACCTTCGATTGTGTTTGATGGAAACACCATATATTTT
CSARPSIVFDGNTIYF
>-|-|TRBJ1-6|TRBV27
TGTGCCAGCAGCCGGGTCGGTTCACCCCTCCACTTT
CASSRVGSPLHF
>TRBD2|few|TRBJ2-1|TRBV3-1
TGTGCCAGCAGCCAAGATCACGAGCGGGGGGGCGATGAGCAGTTCTTC
CASSQDHERGGDEQFF
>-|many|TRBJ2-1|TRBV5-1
TGCGCCAGCAGCTCCGGGTCGGGGGGCCCCTACAATGAGCAGTTCTTC
CASSSGSGGPYNEQFF
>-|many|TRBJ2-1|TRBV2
TGTGCCAGCGACCGGGCTTACAATGAGCAGTTCTTC
CASDRAYNEQFF
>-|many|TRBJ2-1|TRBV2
TGTGCCAGCAGTGAATCTAGGTTAGCCTACAATGAGCAGTTCTTC
CASSESRLAYNEQFF
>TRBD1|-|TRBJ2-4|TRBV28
TGTGCCAGCAGTAACCGGGACAGGGGGCTGGAAAACATTCAGTACTTC
CASSNRDRGLENIQYF
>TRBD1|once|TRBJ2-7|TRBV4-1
TGCGCCAGCAGGAACCTCGGACAGGGGAGCTCCTACGAGCAGTACTTC
CASRNLGQGSSYEQYF
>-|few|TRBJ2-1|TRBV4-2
TGTGCCAGCAGCCGCCTGGAGGGGGGCTACAATGAGCAGTTCTTC
CASSRLEGGYNEQFF
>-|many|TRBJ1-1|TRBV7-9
TGTGCCAGCAGCTTAGGCCCCGGGGGAAACACTGAAGCTTTCTTT
CASSLGPGGNTEAFF
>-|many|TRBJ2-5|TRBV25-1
TGTGCCAGCAGTGTTCCAGCCCGTGAGACCCAGTACTTC
CASSVPARETQYF
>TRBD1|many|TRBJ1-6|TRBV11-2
TGTGCCAGCAGCCCAGCCTGGTGGGGGACAGATAATTCACCCCTCCACTTT
CASSPAWWGTDNSPLHF
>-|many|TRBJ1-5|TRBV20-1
TGCAGTGCTGGGTATAGCAATCAGCCCCAGCATTTT
CSAGYSNQPQHF
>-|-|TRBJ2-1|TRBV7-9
TGTGCCAGCAGCCCCCTCAACAATGAGCAGTTCTTC
CASSPLNNEQFF
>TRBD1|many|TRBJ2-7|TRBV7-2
TGTGCCAGCCAGCGACCAACAGGGGTTACCTACGAGCAGTACTTC
CASQRPTGVTYEQYF
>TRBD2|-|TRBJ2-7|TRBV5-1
TGCGCCAGCAGCTGGGGAGCGGGATCAAACAACGAGCAGTACTTC
CASSWGAGSNNEQYF
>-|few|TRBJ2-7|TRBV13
TGTGCCAGCTCTCCAAGCTATCTACTCGTCTCCTACGAGCAGTACTTC
CASSPSYLLVSYEQYF
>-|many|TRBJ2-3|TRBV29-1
TGCAGCGTTGAAGGGGGTCCTAGCACAGATACGCAGTATTTT
CSVEGGPSTDTQYF
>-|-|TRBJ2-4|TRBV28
TGTGCCAGTGGGGGATGGAACATTCAGTACTTC
CASGGWNIQYF
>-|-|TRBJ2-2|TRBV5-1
TGCGCCAGCAGCTTGCCGGCCACGAACACCGGGGAGCTGTTTTTT
CASSLPATNTGELFF
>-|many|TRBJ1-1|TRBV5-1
TGCGCCAGCAGCCCCCCGGGGGCGGGGATGAACACTGAAGCTTTCTTT
CASSPPGAGMNTEAFF
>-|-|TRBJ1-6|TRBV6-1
TGTGCCAGCAGTGAAAGAGGGGGTAGGGATTCACCCCTCCACTTT
CASSERGGRDSPLHF
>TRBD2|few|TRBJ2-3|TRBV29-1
TGCAGCGTTGACTCCTCGGGGACTAGCGGGGGGGCGAATACGCAGTATTTT
CSVDSSGTSGGANTQYF
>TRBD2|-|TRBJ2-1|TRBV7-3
TGTGCCAGCAGCTTAACTAGCGGGGGGACATCCTACAATGAGCAGTTCTTC
CASSLTSGGTSYNEQFF
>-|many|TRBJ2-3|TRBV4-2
TGTGCCAGCAGCCAAGATCCACGAGGGGGCACAGATACGCAGTATTTT
CASSQDPRGGTDTQYF
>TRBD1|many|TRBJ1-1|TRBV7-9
TGTGCCAGCAGCACAAGACAGGGGGTGAACACTGAAGCTTTCTTT
CASSTRQGVNTEAFF
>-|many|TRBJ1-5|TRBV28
TGTGCCAGCAGTTTGACAACCCAGCCCCAGCATTTT
CASSLTTQPQHF